Listed here is a single T cell receptor beta chain. Per the germline V gene, CDR1 is SGHVS and CDR2 is FNYEAQ. Trimming left V 2 bases short and J 4 bases short, with 16 bases between. CDR3 size: 16 residues. Libraries were prepared by immunoSEQ multiplex PCR; TCRdb keeps only in-frame clonotypes and omits some of them. The sample records approximately 580,000 clones, 75% to 85% being singletons. The record originates from a study of shared T cell receptors in the human thymus. This same sample was also part of a study on human thymus T cells.

This clonotype was sampled from a boy under two years old with a congenital heart defect. The sequenced material came from thymocytes. The gene calls are TRBV7-6 and TRBJ2-3; D gene ambiguous. CDR3 sequence reads: CASSLPTRFFSDTQYF. The DNA for the CDR3 is TGTGCCAGCAGCTTACCAACCAGGTTCTTTTCAGATACGCAGTATTTT.